This T cell receptor (beta chain) was recovered during a study of blood T cells in healthy people across ages. The people who gave samples were healthy Caucasians from Russia, aged roughly 6 to 100. V gave up 0 bases and J gave up 10 bases, with 15 bases separating them. The V gene's germline CDR1 is SQVTM and CDR2 ANQGSEA. This CDR3 is 13 amino acids long. Sample-barcoded 5' priming and a J-beta primer mix drove a second PCR of about 6 to 12 cycles. A template-switch adaptor with 12 random nucleotides tagged each cDNA molecule. One entry per CDR3 protein results from TCRdb running MiXCR on the 5' RACE reads. The sample has roughly 730,000 distinct CDR3 sequences, 45% to 70% seen once.

The TCR sequence derives from a man aged 40-55 years in good health. The source material was blood. The V call is TRBV29-1, the J call TRBJ1-2; tentatively, D is TRBD1 (5 bases). CDR3 bases: TGCAGCGTTGAAGAGGCAGGGTTCCCGTACTACACCTTC. This encodes CSVEEAGFPYYTF. Using reference TRBV29-1 and TRBJ1-2 for the parts outside the CDR3, the full variable domain is SAVISQKPSRDICQRGTSLTIQCQVDSQVTMMFWYRQQPGQSLTLIATANQGSEATYESGFVIDKFPISRPNLTFSTLTVSNMSPEDSSIYLCSVEEAGFPYYTFGSGTRLTVV.